Listed below are T cell receptor beta chains from one sample, sequenced in a study of CD8 T cells in ankylosing spondylitis. One entry per CDR3 protein, called by TCRdb with MiXCR from the 5' RACE reads. The sample records roughly 200,000 distinct CDR3 sequences, 9.5% to 15% being singletons. Sequences were obtained from blood, either unsorted or a sorted T cell fraction (not recorded which). The receptors shown here come from a male donor with ankylosing spondylitis or in good health (not recorded which). Each CDR3 is given with its conserved first and last residue. Each record gives: clone size, CDR3 length, V gene, J gene, D gene, CDR3 protein, CDR3 DNA. The D gene is left open where the match is weak. The size entry is marked missing in some rows and otherwise reads once, few, many or a size class.

size: .
length: 14
V: TRBV12-3/TRBV12-4
J: TRBJ2-5
D: .
CDR3: CASTRQARGETQYF
DNA: TGTGCCAGCACCCGACAGGCAAGGGGGGAGACCCAGTACTTC

size: .
length: 19
V: TRBV4-1
J: TRBJ2-1
D: TRBD2
CDR3: CASSQVMGVGTSGYNEQFF
DNA: TGCGCCAGCAGCCAAGTTATGGGAGTAGGGACTAGCGGTTACAATGAGCAGTTCTTC

size: many
length: 12
V: TRBV12-3/TRBV12-4
J: TRBJ2-1
D: .
CDR3: CASSLPGHEQFF
DNA: TGTGCCAGCAGTTTACCGGGGCATGAGCAGTTCTTC

size: .
length: 13
V: TRBV10-1
J: TRBJ2-1
D: .
CDR3: CASSWTADNEQFF
DNA: TGCGCCAGCAGTTGGACTGCCGATAATGAGCAGTTCTTC

size: .
length: 14
V: TRBV7-9
J: TRBJ2-1
D: TRBD1
CDR3: CASTRDRGQNEQFF
DNA: TGTGCCAGCACCCGTGACAGGGGTCAAAATGAGCAGTTCTTC

size: few
length: 15
V: TRBV27
J: TRBJ2-1
D: TRBD2
CDR3: CASSSPGLTYNEQFF
DNA: TGTGCCAGCAGTTCACCGGGACTAACCTACAATGAGCAGTTCTTC

size: many
length: 15
V: TRBV5-1
J: TRBJ2-2
D: .
CDR3: CASSQGTSNTGELFF
DNA: TGCGCCAGCAGCCAGGGAACGTCGAACACCGGGGAGCTGTTTTTT

size: many
length: 16
V: TRBV20-1
J: TRBJ2-1
D: TRBD2
CDR3: CSARGERDDSYNEQFF
DNA: TGCAGTGCTAGAGGCGAGCGGGACGACTCCTACAATGAGCAGTTCTTC

size: few
length: 16
V: TRBV10-3
J: TRBJ2-5
D: .
CDR3: CAISEFFRKRKETQYF
DNA: TGTGCCATCAGTGAGTTTTTCAGGAAGCGGAAAGAGACCCAGTACTTC

size: .
length: 14
V: TRBV11-2
J: TRBJ1-1
D: TRBD1
CDR3: CASSRQGRNTEAFF
DNA: TGTGCCAGCAGCCGACAGGGTCGCAACACTGAAGCTTTCTTT

size: few
length: 15
V: TRBV27
J: TRBJ2-5
D: .
CDR3: CASSPWTLYQETQYF
DNA: TGTGCCAGCAGTCCATGGACGTTGTATCAAGAGACCCAGTACTTC

size: .
length: 13
V: TRBV29-1
J: TRBJ2-1
D: .
CDR3: CSVDVQGINEQFF
DNA: TGCAGCGTTGACGTCCAGGGGATCAATGAGCAGTTCTTC

size: few
length: 17
V: TRBV7-8
J: TRBJ2-2
D: TRBD2
CDR3: CASSSSVGGRATGELFF
DNA: TGTGCCAGCAGCTCCTCCGTCGGGGGGAGGGCCACCGGGGAGCTGTTTTTT

size: few
length: 13
V: TRBV27
J: TRBJ1-1
D: TRBD1
CDR3: CASTHPGQANSFF
DNA: TGTGCCAGCACCCATCCGGGACAGGCTAATTCTTTCTTT

size: .
length: 17
V: TRBV10-3
J: TRBJ2-1
D: TRBD2
CDR3: CATEDRASGVSYNEQFF
DNA: TGTGCCACCGAAGATCGTGCTAGCGGAGTCTCCTACAATGAGCAGTTCTTC

size: few
length: 16
V: TRBV30
J: TRBJ1-5
D: TRBD1
CDR3: CAWSVPDRGPEEPQHF
DNA: TGTGCCTGGAGTGTCCCGGACAGGGGGCCGGAGGAGCCCCAGCATTTT

size: .
length: 10
V: TRBV12-3/TRBV12-4
J: TRBJ2-1
D: .
CDR3: CASSGTVQFF
DNA: TGTGCCAGCAGTGGGACTGTTCAGTTCTTC

size: .
length: 14
V: TRBV25-1
J: TRBJ2-2
D: .
CDR3: CASSESRDTGELFF
DNA: TGTGCCAGCAGTGAATCCAGGGACACCGGGGAGCTGTTTTTT